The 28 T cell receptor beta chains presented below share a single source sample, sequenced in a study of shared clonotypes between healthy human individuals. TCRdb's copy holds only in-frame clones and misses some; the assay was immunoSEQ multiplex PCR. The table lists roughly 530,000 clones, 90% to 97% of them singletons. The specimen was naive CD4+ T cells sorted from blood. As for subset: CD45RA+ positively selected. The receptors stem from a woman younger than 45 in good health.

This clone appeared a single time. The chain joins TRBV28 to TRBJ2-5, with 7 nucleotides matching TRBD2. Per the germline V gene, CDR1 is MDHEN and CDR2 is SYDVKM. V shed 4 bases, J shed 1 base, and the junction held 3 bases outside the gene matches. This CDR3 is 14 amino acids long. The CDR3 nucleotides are TGTGCCAGCAGTTCGGCGGGAGTCCAAGAGACCCAGTACTTC. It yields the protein CASSSAGVQETQYF.

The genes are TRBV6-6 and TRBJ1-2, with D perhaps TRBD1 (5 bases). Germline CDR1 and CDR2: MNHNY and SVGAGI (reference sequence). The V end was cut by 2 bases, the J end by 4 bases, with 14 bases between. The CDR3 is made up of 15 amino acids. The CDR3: CASSYGRDPFYGYTF. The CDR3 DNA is TGTGCCAGCAGTTACGGCAGGGACCCTTTCTATGGCTACACCTTC.

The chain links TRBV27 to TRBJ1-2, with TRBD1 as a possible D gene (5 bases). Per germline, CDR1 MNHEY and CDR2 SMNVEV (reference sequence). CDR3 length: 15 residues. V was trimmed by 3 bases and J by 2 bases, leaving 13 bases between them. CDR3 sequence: CASSFRGGMNYGYTF. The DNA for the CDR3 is TGTGCCAGCAGTTTTAGGGGCGGAATGAACTATGGCTACACCTTC.

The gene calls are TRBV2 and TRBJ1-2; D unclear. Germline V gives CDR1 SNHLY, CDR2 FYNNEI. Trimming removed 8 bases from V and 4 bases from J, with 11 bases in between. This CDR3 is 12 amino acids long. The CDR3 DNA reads TGTGCCAGCCAGGACCGGGGCTATGGCTACACCTTC. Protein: CASQDRGYGYTF.

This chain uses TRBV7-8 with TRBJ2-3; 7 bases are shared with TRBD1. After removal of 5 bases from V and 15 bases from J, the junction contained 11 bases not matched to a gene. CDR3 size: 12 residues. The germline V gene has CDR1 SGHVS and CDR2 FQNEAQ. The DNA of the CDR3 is TGTGCCAGCAGCCTCCGACAGGGACACCTTTATTTT. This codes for CASSLRQGHLYF.

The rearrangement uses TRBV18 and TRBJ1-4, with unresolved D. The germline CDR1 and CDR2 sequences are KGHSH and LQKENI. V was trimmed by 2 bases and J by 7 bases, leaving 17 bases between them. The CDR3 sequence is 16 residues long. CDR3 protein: CASSPTTSSRGEKLFF. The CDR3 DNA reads TGTGCCAGCTCACCAACCACGTCTTCACGGGGTGAAAAACTGTTTTTT. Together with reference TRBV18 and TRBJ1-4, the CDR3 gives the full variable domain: NAGVMQNPRHLVRRRGQEARLRCSPMKGHSHVYWYRQLPEEGLKFMVYLQKENIIDESGMPKERFSAEFPKEGPSILRIQQVVRGDSAAYFCASSPTTSSRGEKLFFGSGTQLSVL.

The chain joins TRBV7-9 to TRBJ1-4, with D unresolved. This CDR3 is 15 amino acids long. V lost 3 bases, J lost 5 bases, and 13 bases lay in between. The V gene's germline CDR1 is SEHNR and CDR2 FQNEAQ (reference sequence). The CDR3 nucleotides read TGTGCCAGCAGCTTGGACCCTCGTTTGAATGAAAAACTGTTTTTT. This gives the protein CASSLDPRLNEKLFF.

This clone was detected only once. CDR3 in DNA: TGCGCCAGCAGAAGCGGGAGAACGACAGATACGCAGTATTTT. Protein sequence: CASRSGRTTDTQYF. The chain is built from TRBV10-1 and TRBJ2-3, with 8 bases lining up with TRBD2. The junction had 5 bases not matched to a gene; V was cut back by 6 bases and J by 3 bases. The CDR3 is made up of 14 amino acids. Germline CDR1 and CDR2: WNHNN and SYGVQD (reference sequence).

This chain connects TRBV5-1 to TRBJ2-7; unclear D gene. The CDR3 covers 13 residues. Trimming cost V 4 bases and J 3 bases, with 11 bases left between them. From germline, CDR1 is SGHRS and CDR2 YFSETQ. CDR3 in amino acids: CASSPSSLYEQYF. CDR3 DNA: TGCGCCAGCAGCCCAAGCAGTCTCTACGAGCAGTACTTC.

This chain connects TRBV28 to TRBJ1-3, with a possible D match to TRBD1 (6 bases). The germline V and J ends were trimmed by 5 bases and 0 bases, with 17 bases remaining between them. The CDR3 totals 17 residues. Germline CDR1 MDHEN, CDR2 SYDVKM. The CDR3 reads CASSPTGGGPSGNTIYF. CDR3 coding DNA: TGTGCCAGCAGTCCCACAGGAGGGGGACCCTCTGGAAACACCATATATTTT. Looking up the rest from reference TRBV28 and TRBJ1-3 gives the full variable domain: DVKVTQSSRYLVKRTGEKVFLECVQDMDHENMFWYRQDPGLGLRLIYFSYDVKMKEKGDIPEGYSVSREKKERFSLILESASTNQTSMYLCASSPTGGGPSGNTIYFGEGSWLTVV.

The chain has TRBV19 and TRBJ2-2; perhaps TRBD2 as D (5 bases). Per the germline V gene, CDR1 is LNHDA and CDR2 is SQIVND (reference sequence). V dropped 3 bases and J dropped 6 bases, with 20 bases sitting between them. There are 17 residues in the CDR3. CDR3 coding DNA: TGTGCCAGTAGTATGGTCGGTAAACTAGACGGGCCCGGGGAGCTGTTTTTT. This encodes CASSMVGKLDGPGELFF.

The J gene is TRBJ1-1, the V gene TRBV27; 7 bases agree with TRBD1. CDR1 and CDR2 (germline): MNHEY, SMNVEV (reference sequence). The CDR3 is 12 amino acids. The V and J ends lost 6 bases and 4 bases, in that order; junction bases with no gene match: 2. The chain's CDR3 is CASSNRGTEAFF. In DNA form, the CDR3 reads TGTGCCAGCAGCAACAGGGGCACTGAAGCTTTCTTT.

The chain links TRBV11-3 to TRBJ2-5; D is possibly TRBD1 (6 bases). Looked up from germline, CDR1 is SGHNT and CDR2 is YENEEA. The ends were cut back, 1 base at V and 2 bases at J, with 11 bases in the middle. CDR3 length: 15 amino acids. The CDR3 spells CASSLGSGVQETQYF. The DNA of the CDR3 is TGTGCCAGCAGCTTAGGATCAGGGGTACAAGAGACCCAGTACTTC.

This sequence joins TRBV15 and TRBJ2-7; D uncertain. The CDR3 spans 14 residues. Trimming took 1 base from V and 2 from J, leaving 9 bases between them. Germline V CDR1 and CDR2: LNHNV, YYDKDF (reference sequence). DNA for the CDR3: TGTGCCACCAGCAGAGCTGGGCTTCCCTACGAGCAGTACTTC. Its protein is CATSRAGLPYEQYF.

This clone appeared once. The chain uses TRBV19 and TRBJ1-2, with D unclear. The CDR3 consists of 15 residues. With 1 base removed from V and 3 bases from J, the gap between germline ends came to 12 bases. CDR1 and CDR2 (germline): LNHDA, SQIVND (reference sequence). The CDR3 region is CASSIGRAADYGYTF. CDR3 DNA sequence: TGTGCCAGTAGTATAGGACGGGCTGCGGACTATGGCTACACCTTC.

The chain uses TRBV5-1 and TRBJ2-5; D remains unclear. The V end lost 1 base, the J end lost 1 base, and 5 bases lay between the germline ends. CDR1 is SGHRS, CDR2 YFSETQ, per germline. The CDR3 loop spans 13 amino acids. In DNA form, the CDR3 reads TGCGCCAGCAGCTTGTCCGTCCAAGAGACCCAGTACTTC. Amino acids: CASSLSVQETQYF.

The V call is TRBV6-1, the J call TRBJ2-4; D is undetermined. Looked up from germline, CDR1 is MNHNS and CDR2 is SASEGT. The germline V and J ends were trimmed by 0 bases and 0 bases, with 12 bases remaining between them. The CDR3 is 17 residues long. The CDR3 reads CASSEAQTVLAKNIQYF. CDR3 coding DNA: TGTGCCAGCAGTGAAGCACAGACGGTTCTAGCCAAAAACATTCAGTACTTC.

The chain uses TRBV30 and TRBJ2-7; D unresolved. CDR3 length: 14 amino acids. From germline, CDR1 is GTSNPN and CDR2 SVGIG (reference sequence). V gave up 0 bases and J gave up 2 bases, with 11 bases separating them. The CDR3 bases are TGTGCCTGGAGTGTACAAGGGTTCCCCTACGAGCAGTACTTC. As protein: CAWSVQGFPYEQYF.

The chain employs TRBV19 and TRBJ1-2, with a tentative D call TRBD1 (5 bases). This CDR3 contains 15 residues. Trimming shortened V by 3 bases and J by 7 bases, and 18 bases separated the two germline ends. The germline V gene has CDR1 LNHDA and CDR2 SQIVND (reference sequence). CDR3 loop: CASSIGGQVKVGYTF. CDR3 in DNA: TGTGCCAGTAGTATCGGGGGTCAGGTAAAGGTTGGCTACACCTTC.

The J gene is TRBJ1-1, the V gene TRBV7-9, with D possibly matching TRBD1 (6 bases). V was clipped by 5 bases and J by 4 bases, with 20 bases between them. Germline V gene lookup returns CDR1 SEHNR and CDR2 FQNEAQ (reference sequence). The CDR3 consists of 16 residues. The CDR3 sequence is CASSPTGKGGGTEAFF. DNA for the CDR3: TGTGCCAGCAGCCCCACCGGGAAGGGAGGGGGCACTGAAGCTTTCTTT.

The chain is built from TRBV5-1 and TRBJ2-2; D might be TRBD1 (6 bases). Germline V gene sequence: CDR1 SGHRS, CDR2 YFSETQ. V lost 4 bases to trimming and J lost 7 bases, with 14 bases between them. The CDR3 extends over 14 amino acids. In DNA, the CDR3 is TGCGCCAGCAGCCGAGGACAGCCCGGCGGGGAGCTGTTTTTT. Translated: CASSRGQPGGELFF.

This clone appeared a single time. Written as DNA, the CDR3 is TGTGCCAGCAGTGAAGCCCCCGAGGCCTACGAGCAGTACTTC. Protein sequence: CASSEAPEAYEQYF. The chain recombines TRBV2 with TRBJ2-7; D ambiguous. CDR3 length: 14 residues. Germline V lookup: CDR1 SNHLY, CDR2 FYNNEI. V gave up 0 bases and J gave up 2 bases, with 8 bases separating them.

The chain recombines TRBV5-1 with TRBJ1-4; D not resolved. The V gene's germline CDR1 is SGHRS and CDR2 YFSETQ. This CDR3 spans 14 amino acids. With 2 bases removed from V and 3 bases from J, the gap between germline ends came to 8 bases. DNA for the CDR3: TGCGCCAGCAGCTTCGCGGCATCTAATGAAAAACTGTTTTTT. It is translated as CASSFAASNEKLFF.

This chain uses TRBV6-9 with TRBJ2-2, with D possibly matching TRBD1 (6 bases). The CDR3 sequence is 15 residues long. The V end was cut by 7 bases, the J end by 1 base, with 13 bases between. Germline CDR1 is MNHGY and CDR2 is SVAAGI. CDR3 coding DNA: TGTGCCAGCAAACACAGGGCTGTGAACACCGGGGAGCTGTTTTTT. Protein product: CASKHRAVNTGELFF.

CDR3 sequence: CASSRTAGTGDGYTF. DNA for the CDR3: TGCGCCAGCAGCCGAACCGCCGGGACAGGGGACGGCTACACCTTC. V gene TRBV5-1 combines with J gene TRBJ1-2; TRBD1 matches 10 bases. V dropped 4 bases and J dropped 8; count of bases not matched to a gene: 11. The CDR3 consists of 15 residues. The germline V gene encodes CDR1 SGHRS and CDR2 YFSETQ.

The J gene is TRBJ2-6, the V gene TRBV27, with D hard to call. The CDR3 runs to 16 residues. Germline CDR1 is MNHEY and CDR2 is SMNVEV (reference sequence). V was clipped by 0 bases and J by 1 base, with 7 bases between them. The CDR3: CASSLSKGSGANVLTF. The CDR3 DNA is TGTGCCAGCAGTTTATCGAAAGGGTCTGGGGCCAACGTCCTGACTTTC.

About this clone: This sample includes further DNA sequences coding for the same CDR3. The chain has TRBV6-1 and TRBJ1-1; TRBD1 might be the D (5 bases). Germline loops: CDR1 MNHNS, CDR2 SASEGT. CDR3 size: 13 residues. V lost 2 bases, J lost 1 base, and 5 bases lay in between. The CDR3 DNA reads TGTGCCAGCAGTGAAAGGGGGAACACTGAAGCTTTCTTT. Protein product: CASSERGNTEAFF.

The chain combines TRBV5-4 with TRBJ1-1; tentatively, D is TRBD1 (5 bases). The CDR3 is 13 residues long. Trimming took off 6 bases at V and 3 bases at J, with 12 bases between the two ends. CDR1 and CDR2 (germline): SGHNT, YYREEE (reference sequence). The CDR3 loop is CASTWGVDTEAFF. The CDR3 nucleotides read TGTGCCAGCACCTGGGGGGTGGACACTGAAGCTTTCTTT.